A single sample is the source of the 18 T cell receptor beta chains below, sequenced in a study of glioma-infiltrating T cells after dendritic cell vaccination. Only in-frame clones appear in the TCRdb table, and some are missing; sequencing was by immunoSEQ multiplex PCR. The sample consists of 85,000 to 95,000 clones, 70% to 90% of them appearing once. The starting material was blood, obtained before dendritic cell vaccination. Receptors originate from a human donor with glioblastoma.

The chain's CDR3 is CASSSGGFLPGGYTF. The CDR3, as DNA: TGTGCCAGCAGTTCGGGTGGTTTTCTCCCGGGGGGCTACACCTTC. The chain uses TRBV28 and TRBJ1-2, with unresolved D. This CDR3 region has 15 residues. V lost 4 bases to trimming and J lost 8 bases, with 20 bases between them. Germline CDR1 reads MDHEN; CDR2 reads SYDVKM.

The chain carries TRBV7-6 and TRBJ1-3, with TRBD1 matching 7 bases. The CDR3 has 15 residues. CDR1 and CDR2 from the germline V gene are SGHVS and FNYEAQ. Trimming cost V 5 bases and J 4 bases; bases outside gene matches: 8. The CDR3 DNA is TGTGCCAGCAGCCCATCCGGACAGGAGGGAAACACCATATATTTT. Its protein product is CASSPSGQEGNTIYF. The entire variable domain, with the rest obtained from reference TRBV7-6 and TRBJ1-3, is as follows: GAGVSQSPRYKVTKRGQDVALRCDPISGHVSLYWYRQALGQGPEFLTYFNYEAQQDKSGLPNDRFSAERPEGSISTLTIQRTEQRDSAMYRCASSPSGQEGNTIYFGEGSWLTVV.

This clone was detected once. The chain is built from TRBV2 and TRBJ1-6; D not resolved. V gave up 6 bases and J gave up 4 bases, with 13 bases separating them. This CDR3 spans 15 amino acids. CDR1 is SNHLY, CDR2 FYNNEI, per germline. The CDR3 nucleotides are TGTGCCAGCAGCGAGACGGGTAATTATAATTCACCCCTCCACTTT. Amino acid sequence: CASSETGNYNSPLHF.

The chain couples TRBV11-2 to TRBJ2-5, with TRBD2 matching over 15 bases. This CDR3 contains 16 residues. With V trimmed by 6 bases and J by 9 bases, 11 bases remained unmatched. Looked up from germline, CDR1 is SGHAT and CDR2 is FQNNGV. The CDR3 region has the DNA TGTGCCAGCAGGGCAGGGACTAGCGGGGGGCCGGCGGCCCAGTACTTC. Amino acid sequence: CASRAGTSGGPAAQYF.

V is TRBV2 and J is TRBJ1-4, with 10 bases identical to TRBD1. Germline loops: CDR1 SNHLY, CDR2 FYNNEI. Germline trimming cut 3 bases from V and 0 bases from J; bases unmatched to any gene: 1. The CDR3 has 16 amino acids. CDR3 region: CASSDGQGATNEKLFF. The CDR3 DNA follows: TGTGCCAGCAGTGACGGACAGGGGGCAACTAATGAAAAACTGTTTTTT.

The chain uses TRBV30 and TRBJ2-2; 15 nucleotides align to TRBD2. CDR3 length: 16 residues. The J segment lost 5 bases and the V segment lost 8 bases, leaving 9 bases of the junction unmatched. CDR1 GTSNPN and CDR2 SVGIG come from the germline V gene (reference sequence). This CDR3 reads CARSEGLAGGTGELFF. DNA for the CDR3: TGTGCCCGGTCAGAGGGACTAGCGGGGGGTACCGGGGAGCTGTTTTTT.

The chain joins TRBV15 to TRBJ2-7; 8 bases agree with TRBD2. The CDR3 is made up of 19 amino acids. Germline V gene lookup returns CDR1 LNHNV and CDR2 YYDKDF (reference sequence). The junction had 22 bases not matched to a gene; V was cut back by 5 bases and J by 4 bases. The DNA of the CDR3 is TGTGCCACCAGCCTCACGGCGGGACTAGAGGCTTCTTTACGATACGAGCAGTACTTC. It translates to CATSLTAGLEASLRYEQYF.

The CDR3 is CASSLDRVRYGYTF. Here the CDR3 DNA reads TGCGCCAGCAGCTTGGACAGGGTCCGGTATGGCTACACCTTC. The J gene is TRBJ1-2, the V gene TRBV5-1, with D tentatively TRBD1 (6 bases). Germline CDR1 reads SGHRS; CDR2 reads YFSETQ. The CDR3 consists of 14 residues. Trimming removed 0 bases from V and 5 bases from J, with 11 bases in between.

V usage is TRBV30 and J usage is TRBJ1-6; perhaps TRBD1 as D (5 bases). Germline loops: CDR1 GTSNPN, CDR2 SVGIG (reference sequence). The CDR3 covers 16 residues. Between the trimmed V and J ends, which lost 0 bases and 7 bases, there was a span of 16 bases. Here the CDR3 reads CAWSVQAHGKNSPLHF. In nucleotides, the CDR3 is TGTGCCTGGAGTGTACAGGCTCATGGAAAGAATTCACCCCTCCACTTT.

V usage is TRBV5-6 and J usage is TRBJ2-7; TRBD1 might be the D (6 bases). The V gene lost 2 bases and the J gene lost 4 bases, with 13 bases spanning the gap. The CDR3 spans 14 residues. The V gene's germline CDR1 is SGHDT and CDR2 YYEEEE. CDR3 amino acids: CASSFLQGPYEQYF. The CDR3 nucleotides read TGTGCCAGCAGCTTCTTACAGGGCCCGTACGAGCAGTACTTC.

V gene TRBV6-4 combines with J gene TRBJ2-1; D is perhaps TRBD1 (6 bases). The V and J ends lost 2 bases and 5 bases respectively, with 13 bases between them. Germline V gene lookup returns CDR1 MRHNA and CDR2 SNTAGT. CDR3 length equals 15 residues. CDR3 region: CASSDEGQGHNEQFF. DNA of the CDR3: TGTGCCAGCAGTGACGAAGGGCAGGGGCACAATGAGCAGTTCTTC.

The CDR3 DNA reads TGCGCCAGCAGTCAACAGGTGACGAATTCACCCCTCCACTTT. The encoded protein is CASSQQVTNSPLHF. The chain employs TRBV4-1 and TRBJ1-6; a possible D gene is TRBD1 (5 bases). The CDR3 runs 14 residues. V lost 6 bases and J 7 bases, leaving 13 bases between the germline ends. Germline loops: CDR1 MGHRA, CDR2 YSYEKL.

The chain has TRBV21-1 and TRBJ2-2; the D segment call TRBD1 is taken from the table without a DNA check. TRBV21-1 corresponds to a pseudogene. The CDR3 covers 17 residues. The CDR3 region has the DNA TGTGCCAGCAGCAAAGGCCCCCGACAGGGGCACACCGGGGAGCTGTTTTTT. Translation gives CASSKGPRQGHTGELFF.

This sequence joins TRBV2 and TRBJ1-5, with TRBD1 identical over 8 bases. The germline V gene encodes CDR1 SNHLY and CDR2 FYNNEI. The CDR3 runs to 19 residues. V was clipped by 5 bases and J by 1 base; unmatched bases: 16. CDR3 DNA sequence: TGTGCCAGCAGTACCAGACCGGGACAGGAACTTAGGAGCAATCAGCCCCAGCATTTT. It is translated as CASSTRPGQELRSNQPQHF. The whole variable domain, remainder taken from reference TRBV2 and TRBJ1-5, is EPEVTQTPSHQVTQMGQEVILRCVPISNHLYFYWYRQILGQKVEFLVSFYNNEISEKSEIFDDQFSVERPDGSNFTLKIRSTKLEDSAMYFCASSTRPGQELRSNQPQHFGDGTRLSIL.

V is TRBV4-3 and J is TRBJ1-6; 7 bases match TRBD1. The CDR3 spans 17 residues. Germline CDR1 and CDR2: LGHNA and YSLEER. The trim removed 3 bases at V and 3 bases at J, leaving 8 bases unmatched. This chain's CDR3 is CASSQARDSFYNSPLHF. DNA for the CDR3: TGCGCCAGCAGCCAGGCCCGGGACAGTTTCTATAATTCACCCCTCCACTTT.

DNA for the CDR3: TGTGCCAGCAGTCGGCGGGGACCAATTGACTACGAGCAGTACTTC. Translating gives CASSRRGPIDYEQYF. The rearrangement joins TRBV28 to TRBJ2-7, with D perhaps matching TRBD2 (6 bases). V was cut by 5 bases and J by 3 bases, with 17 bases left in between. CDR1 MDHEN and CDR2 SYDVKM come from the germline V gene. The CDR3 consists of 15 residues.

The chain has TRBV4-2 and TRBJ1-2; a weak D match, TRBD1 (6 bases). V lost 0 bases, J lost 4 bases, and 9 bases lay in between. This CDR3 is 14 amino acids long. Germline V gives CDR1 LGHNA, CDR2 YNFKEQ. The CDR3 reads CASSQEQGPYGYTF. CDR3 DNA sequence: TGTGCCAGCAGCCAAGAACAGGGTCCCTATGGCTACACCTTC.

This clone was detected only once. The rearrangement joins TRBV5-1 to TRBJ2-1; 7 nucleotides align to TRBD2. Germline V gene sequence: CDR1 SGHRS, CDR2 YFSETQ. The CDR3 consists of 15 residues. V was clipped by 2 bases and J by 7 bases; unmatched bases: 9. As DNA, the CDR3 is TGCGCCAGCAGCTTAAACGGGGGGAATGGGAATGAGCAGTTCTTC. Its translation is CASSLNGGNGNEQFF. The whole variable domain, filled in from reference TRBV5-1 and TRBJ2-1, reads KAGVTQTPRYLIKTRGQQVTLSCSPISGHRSVSWYQQTPGQGLQFLFEYFSETQRNKGNFPGRFSGRQFSNSRSEMNVSTLELGDSALYLCASSLNGGNGNEQFFGPGTRLTVL.